Sequencing of this T cell receptor beta chain was carried out in a study of T cell responses to AZD1222 COVID-19 vaccine. Study-wide findings and caveats: A rise in Spike-specific TCR breadth and depth followed two AZD1222 doses. Spike-spanning, vaccine-associated CD4 TCRs were dominant at 160-218 and 743-854. The sample set comprised mostly white British donors with more females, and clonal diversity was possibly underestimated. In the spike-specific TCR repertoire, nearly half reportedly target unmutated variant regions.

With respect to this clone: Its target is not known.

TCRdb keeps only in-frame clones here, not all; method: immunoSEQ multiplex PCR. The sample has around 130,000 clones; 80% to 95% are singletons. This CDR3 contains 13 residues. From germline, CDR1 is SGHTA and CDR2 FQGTGA. Trimming stripped 2 bases from V and 7 bases from J, with 9 bases between. The source of this sequence is an adult who received the AZD1222 COVID-19 vaccine. This specimen was peripheral blood, taken 28 days after the second AZD1222 dose. J is TRBJ2-1 and V is TRBV7-3; D gene unclear. The CDR3 protein is CASSLGYSNEQFF. In nucleotides, the CDR3 is TGTGCCAGCAGCTTAGGGTATTCGAATGAGCAGTTCTTC.